Each of the 22 T cell receptor beta chains below was sequenced from the same sample in a study of cytomegalovirus exposure and HLA in healthy donors. The PCR made use of 60 Vbeta and 13 Jbeta primers. Method: immunoSEQ multiplex PCR; TCRdb's copy keeps in-frame clones and lacks some. Listed are about 150,000 clones; 1.5% to 2% falls within the top ten. The source material was PBMCs. These TCRs come from a woman in her fifties or sixties in good health and CMV-seronegative.

The chain carries TRBV10-3 and TRBJ2-1; TRBD1 matches 9 bases. CDR1 is ENHRY and CDR2 is SYGVKD in the germline V gene. V lost 5 bases to trimming and J lost 10 bases; unmatched junction nucleotides: 15. The CDR3 extends over 16 amino acids. The CDR3 reads CAISKGTGMGAYEQFF. CDR3 nucleotide sequence: TGTGCCATCAGTAAAGGGACAGGGATGGGGGCCTACGAGCAGTTCTTC.

This sequence joins TRBV4-1 and TRBJ2-1, with 9 positions matching TRBD2. The CDR3 consists of 16 residues. Germline V gene sequence: CDR1 MGHRA, CDR2 YSYEKL. Trimming removed 2 bases from V and 8 bases from J; junction bases left unmatched: 10. The CDR3 DNA reads TGCGCCAGCAGCCAACCTGGGGCCGGGACTAGCTATGAGCAGTTCTTC. Translation: CASSQPGAGTSYEQFF.

The chain carries TRBV20-1 and TRBJ1-1; D gene unclear. The CDR3 spans 10 residues. Germline-derived CDR1 and CDR2 are DFQATT and SNEGSKA (reference sequence). V lost 0 bases and J 9 bases, leaving 5 bases between the germline ends. DNA for the CDR3: TGCAGTGCTAGAGATCTCCAAGCTTTCTTT. Its translation: CSARDLQAFF.

The J gene is TRBJ1-6, the V gene TRBV2; D unresolved. The V and J ends lost 1 base and 12 bases respectively, with 7 bases between them. CDR3 size: 12 residues. Per the germline V gene, CDR1 is SNHLY and CDR2 is FYNNEI. The CDR3 protein is CASSEEPVPLHF. CDR3 nucleotides: TGTGCCAGCAGTGAAGAGCCCGTACCCCTCCACTTT.

V usage is TRBV5-1 and J usage is TRBJ1-4; 10 bases are shared with TRBD1. This CDR3 contains 17 residues. Trimming removed 4 bases from V and 8 bases from J; junction bases left unmatched: 14. In germline, CDR1 is SGHRS, CDR2 YFSETQ. The CDR3 DNA reads as TGCGCCAGCAGCACTACTCGCGGGACAGGGGAAAACGAAAAACTGTTTTTT. This codes for CASSTTRGTGENEKLFF.

The CDR3 region has the DNA TGTGCCAGCGGAACTTCAGGGGCCCAGAACACTGAAGCTTTCTTT. The encoded protein is CASGTSGAQNTEAFF. The chain uses TRBV28 and TRBJ1-1; TRBD1 might be the D (6 bases). The CDR3 spans 15 residues. Germline V gene lookup returns CDR1 MDHEN and CDR2 SYDVKM. V was trimmed by 8 bases and J by 1 base, leaving 17 bases between them.

The chain carries TRBV7-9 and TRBJ1-1, with a possible D match to TRBD1 (6 bases). In germline, CDR1 is SEHNR, CDR2 FQNEAQ (reference sequence). CDR3 size: 14 residues. The germline V and J ends were trimmed by 5 bases and 1 base, with 11 bases remaining between them. For the CDR3, the DNA is TGTGCCAGCAGCATTGTGACAGGGAACACTGAAGCTTTCTTT. Encoded protein: CASSIVTGNTEAFF.

The CDR3 here is CASSSGTGALYGYTF. In DNA form, the CDR3 reads TGTGCCAGCAGTTCCGGGACAGGTGCCCTCTATGGCTACACCTTC. V usage is TRBV6-5 and J usage is TRBJ1-2; 8 bases agree with TRBD1. The CDR3 totals 15 residues. The V and J ends lost 4 bases and 4 bases, in that order; junction bases with no gene match: 8. CDR1 is MNHEY, CDR2 SVGAGI, per germline.

The genes are TRBV18 and TRBJ2-3; D gene unclear. The CDR3 totals 14 residues. V lost 3 bases and J lost 1, with 8 bases in between. Germline-derived CDR1 and CDR2 are KGHSH and LQKENI. CDR3 bases: TGTGCCAGCTCACCTCAGTGGCGCACAGATACGCAGTATTTT. Residues: CASSPQWRTDTQYF.

This chain joins TRBV30 and TRBJ1-5, with 9 positions matching TRBD1. Trimming cost V 4 bases and J 4 bases; bases outside gene matches: 5. Germline loops: CDR1 GTSNPN, CDR2 SVGIG (reference sequence). There are 14 residues in the CDR3. In DNA, the CDR3 is TGTGCCTGGAAGCCACAGGGGGCAAATCAGCCCCAGCATTTT. As protein: CAWKPQGANQPQHF. Full variable domain (remainder filled in from reference TRBV30 and TRBJ1-5): SQTIHQWPATLVQPVGSPLSLECTVEGTSNPNLYWYRQAAGRGLQLLFYSVGIGQISSEVPQNLSASRPQDRQFILSSKKLLLSDSGFYLCAWKPQGANQPQHFGDGTRLSIL.

V gene TRBV7-9 combines with J gene TRBJ2-3, with D unresolved. The length of the CDR3 is 12 residues. Germline V gives CDR1 SEHNR, CDR2 FQNEAQ (reference sequence). Trimming took 6 bases from V and 5 from J, leaving 9 bases between them. The DNA of the CDR3 is TGTGCCAGCAGATCCATTGTAGATACGCAGTATTTT. This encodes CASRSIVDTQYF. The whole variable domain, remainder taken from reference TRBV7-9 and TRBJ2-3, is DTGVSQNPRHKITKRGQNVTFRCDPISEHNRLYWYRQTLGQGPEFLTYFQNEAQLEKSRLLSDRFSAERPKGSFSTLEIQRTEQGDSAMYLCASRSIVDTQYFGPGTRLTVL.

This chain connects TRBV7-6 to TRBJ2-5; tentatively, D is TRBD1 (5 bases). The CDR3 sequence is 14 residues long. The V gene's germline CDR1 is SGHVS and CDR2 FNYEAQ. The V end lost 2 bases, the J end lost 4 bases, and 11 bases lay between the germline ends. CDR3 coding DNA: TGTGCCAGCAGCTTAATGGGGCAGGGAGAGACCCAGTACTTC. Translating gives CASSLMGQGETQYF.

The genes are TRBV7-3 and TRBJ1-2; 7 bases are a match to TRBD1. Germline-derived CDR1 and CDR2 are SGHTA and FQGTGA. V was pared by 2 bases and J by 3 bases, with 0 bases of the junction left unmatched. This CDR3 is 13 amino acids long. The CDR3 DNA follows: TGTGCCAGCAGCTTAGGGACAGACTATGGCTACACCTTC. Protein product: CASSLGTDYGYTF.

The chain joins TRBV9 to TRBJ2-3, with a weak D call TRBD1 (5 bases). V was cut by 4 bases and J by 0 bases, with 15 bases left in between. This CDR3 comprises 16 residues. From germline, CDR1 is SGDLS and CDR2 YYNGEE. CDR3 nucleotides: TGTGCCAGCAGCTTATATTTCGACAGCAGCACAGATACGCAGTATTTT. Its translation is CASSLYFDSSTDTQYF.

The chain links TRBV7-8 to TRBJ1-4, with 7 bases that match TRBD1. V lost 7 bases to trimming and J lost 2 bases; unmatched junction nucleotides: 4. CDR1 and CDR2 from the germline V gene are SGHVS and FQNEAQ. The CDR3 runs 14 residues. CDR3 in DNA: TGTGCCAGCACCGTGGACAGGACTAATGAAAAACTGTTTTTT. This encodes CASTVDRTNEKLFF. Variable domain in full (rest from reference TRBV7-8 and TRBJ1-4): GAGVSQSPRYKVAKRGQDVALRCDPISGHVSLFWYQQALGQGPEFLTYFQNEAQLDKSGLPSDRFFAERPEGSVSTLKIQRTQQEDSAVYLCASTVDRTNEKLFFGSGTQLSVL.

The CDR3 spells CASTLGLPYNEQFF. For the CDR3, the DNA is TGTGCCAGCACCCTGGGACTACCTTACAATGAGCAGTTCTTC. The chain has TRBV4-2 and TRBJ2-1, with 7 bases lining up with TRBD2. Germline trimming cut 7 bases from V and 4 bases from J; bases unmatched to any gene: 7. CDR1 is LGHNA, CDR2 YNFKEQ, per germline. The CDR3 totals 14 residues.

V and J are TRBV29-1 and TRBJ2-2; 7 bases fit TRBD1. The J segment lost 5 bases and the V segment lost 3 bases, leaving 0 bases of the junction unmatched. There are 12 residues in the CDR3. Germline V gene sequence: CDR1 SQVTM, CDR2 ANQGSEA. The CDR3 loop reads CSVDRGTGELFF. In DNA form, the CDR3 reads TGCAGCGTTGACAGGGGGACCGGGGAGCTGTTTTTT.

This chain uses TRBV6-5 with TRBJ2-3; D not certain. Germline V lookup: CDR1 MNHEY, CDR2 SVGAGI. The CDR3 consists of 14 residues. Trimming cost V 6 bases and J 0 bases, with 10 bases left between them. The CDR3 coding sequence is TGTGCCAGCAGAGTGGCAGGCAGCACAGATACGCAGTATTTT. Its protein is CASRVAGSTDTQYF.

The chain carries TRBV6-5 and TRBJ2-7; 11 positions agree with TRBD2. The length of the CDR3 is 14 residues. Germline V gene data show CDR1 as MNHEY and CDR2 as SVGAGI. V lost 6 bases and J lost 4; bases outside the gene matches: 5. CDR3 in DNA: TGTGCCAGCAGAAAACTAGCGGGAGTGTACGAGCAGTACTTC. Protein sequence: CASRKLAGVYEQYF.

The CDR3 here is CASRRTMRSNQPQHF. The CDR3 nucleotides are TGTGCCAGCAGACGGACAATGCGGAGCAATCAGCCCCAGCATTTT. The chain links TRBV28 to TRBJ1-5; tentatively, D is TRBD1 (5 bases). From germline, CDR1 is MDHEN and CDR2 SYDVKM. V lost 6 bases, J lost 1 base, and 13 bases lay in between. The CDR3 is 15 amino acids.

The chain combines TRBV5-4 with TRBJ1-6, with 7 bases matching TRBD1. This CDR3 is built from 14 residues. J lost 9 bases, V lost 3 bases, and 6 bases had no gene match. Germline CDR1 reads SGHNT; CDR2 reads YYREEE (reference sequence). The CDR3, as DNA: TGTGCCAGCAGCTACAGGGGCGAGCGTTCACCCCTCCACTTT. Its protein is CASSYRGERSPLHF.

The rearrangement joins TRBV23-1 to TRBJ1-3; D ambiguous. TRBV23-1 is reported as an ORF; its role is uncertain. The ends were cut back, 3 bases at V and 4 bases at J, with 7 bases in the middle. The CDR3 loop spans 13 amino acids. The CDR3, as DNA: TGCGCCAGCAGTCATCTGGGCGGAAACACCATATATTTT. Protein product: CASSHLGGNTIYF.